Below are 25 T cell receptor beta chains sequenced from a single sample in a study of T cell responses to AZD1222 COVID-19 vaccine. The method was immunoSEQ multiplex PCR; TCRdb's version includes in-frame clones alone and lacks a portion of them. Of about 97,000 clones listed, over 75% are singletons. The starting material was peripheral blood, obtained on day 0 of AZD1222 vaccination. These TCRs come from an adult in good health.

V gene TRBV7-9 combines with J gene TRBJ2-3; D is unresolved. CDR3 length: 13 amino acids. The germline V gene has CDR1 SEHNR and CDR2 FQNEAQ (reference sequence). V was pared by 10 bases and J by 0 bases, with 11 bases between. The CDR3 region has the DNA TGTGCCACCCAGGTACTTAGCACAGATACGCAGTATTTT. It codes for CATQVLSTDTQYF. The full variable domain, its missing parts supplied by reference TRBV7-9 and TRBJ2-3, is DTGVSQNPRHKITKRGQNVTFRCDPISEHNRLYWYRQTLGQGPEFLTYFQNEAQLEKSRLLSDRFSAERPKGSFSTLEIQRTEQGDSAMYLCATQVLSTDTQYFGPGTRLTVL.

This chain uses TRBV5-1 with TRBJ2-5; TRBD2 aligns across 11 bases. Germline assignment: CDR1 SGHRS and CDR2 YFSETQ. CDR3 length equals 14 residues. V lost 7 bases and J lost 5; bases outside the gene matches: 7. The CDR3 DNA sequence: TGCGCCAGCTTTCCTAGCGGGGGGCTGGAGACCCAGTACTTC. As protein: CASFPSGGLETQYF. Full variable domain (missing parts from reference TRBV5-1 and TRBJ2-5): KAGVTQTPRYLIKTRGQQVTLSCSPISGHRSVSWYQQTPGQGLQFLFEYFSETQRNKGNFPGRFSGRQFSNSRSEMNVSTLELGDSALYLCASFPSGGLETQYFGPGTRLLVL.

V and J are TRBV29-1 and TRBJ1-1; 8 bases are shared with TRBD1. Germline V gene sequence: CDR1 SQVTM, CDR2 ANQGSEA. Germline trimming cut 3 bases from V and 11 bases from J; bases unmatched to any gene: 8. The CDR3 runs 12 residues. The CDR3 loop reads CSVDGQGAGAFF. The CDR3 DNA sequence: TGCAGCGTTGACGGTCAGGGGGCAGGGGCTTTCTTT.

The chain links TRBV2 to TRBJ2-5; no reliable D call. Trimming stripped 6 bases from V and 5 bases from J, with 10 bases between. The CDR3 totals 12 residues. From germline, CDR1 is SNHLY and CDR2 FYNNEI. CDR3 sequence reads: CASSLLGETQYF. The DNA for the CDR3 is TGTGCCAGCAGCCTACTTGGGGAGACCCAGTACTTC.

V is TRBV6-5 and J is TRBJ1-2; D not certain. CDR1 is MNHEY and CDR2 is SVGAGI in the germline V gene. There are 16 residues in the CDR3. Trimming left V 2 bases short and J 2 bases short, with 15 bases between. This chain's CDR3 is CASSYLRPRSNYGYTF. CDR3 sequence (DNA): TGTGCCAGCAGTTACCTCAGGCCTCGCTCGAACTATGGCTACACCTTC.

This chain links TRBV3-1 (or the pseudogene TRBV3-2) with TRBJ2-2; D gene unclear. V lost 5 bases and J 2 bases, leaving 15 bases between the germline ends. The CDR3 totals 16 residues. Germline CDR1 LGHDT, CDR2 YNNKEL (reference sequence). CDR3 protein: CASSAPPQNNTGELFF. DNA of the CDR3: TGTGCCAGCAGCGCCCCCCCCCAAAACAACACCGGGGAGCTGTTTTTT.

The gene calls are TRBV7-6 and TRBJ1-2; perhaps TRBD1 as D (5 bases). Germline CDR1 reads SGHVS; CDR2 reads FNYEAQ. V was trimmed by 5 bases and J by 7 bases, leaving 23 bases between them. The CDR3 has 16 residues. The CDR3 loop reads CASSADAGVPGFGYTF. The CDR3 nucleotides are TGTGCCAGCAGCGCCGACGCGGGGGTCCCCGGGTTTGGCTACACCTTC.

CDR3 nucleotide sequence: TGTGCCAGCATCGGGGACAGCGACTTTGCAAACTATGGCTACACCTTC. Residues: CASIGDSDFANYGYTF. The gene calls are TRBV2 and TRBJ1-2, with TRBD1 identical over 7 bases. V shed 7 bases, J shed 2 bases, and the junction held 13 bases outside the gene matches. The CDR3 runs 16 residues. The germline V gene has CDR1 SNHLY and CDR2 FYNNEI.

This clone has only one observation. This rearrangement joins TRBV6-1 to TRBJ2-7, with D maybe TRBD2 (5 bases). The CDR3 extends over 12 amino acids. V dropped 9 bases and J dropped 5 bases, with 14 bases sitting between them. Germline assignment: CDR1 MNHNS and CDR2 SASEGT. CDR3 nucleotides: TGTGCCAGGAAACCCGAGGGCGACGAGCAGTACTTC. This gives the protein CARKPEGDEQYF.

The chain joins TRBV10-1 to TRBJ2-5, with D tentatively TRBD2 (6 bases). The germline V gene encodes CDR1 WNHNN and CDR2 SYGVQD (reference sequence). This CDR3 region has 13 residues. V gave up 4 bases and J gave up 7 bases, with 13 bases separating them. In nucleotides, the CDR3 is TGCGCCAGCAGTGCTCAGCGGGCGGGGACCCAGTACTTC. Translating it yields CASSAQRAGTQYF.

CDR3 DNA: TGTGCCAGCTCACTTTCCGGGACAACCATGAACACTGAAGCTTTCTTT. Its translation is CASSLSGTTMNTEAFF. V and J are TRBV18 and TRBJ1-1; the D gene is possibly TRBD1 (6 bases). The CDR3 spans 16 residues. V was clipped by 4 bases and J by 0 bases, with 15 bases between them. Germline CDR1 and CDR2: KGHSH and LQKENI.

The chain employs TRBV29-1 and TRBJ2-1; TRBD1 matches 9 bases. This CDR3 spans 18 amino acids. The V and J ends lost 2 bases and 4 bases, in that order; junction bases with no gene match: 15. Germline V CDR1 and CDR2: SQVTM, ANQGSEA. CDR3 residues: CSVERPTGTGSAYNEQFF. As DNA, the CDR3 is TGCAGCGTTGAACGACCAACCGGGACAGGGAGCGCTTACAATGAGCAGTTCTTC.

Turning to this clone: Other DNA sequences of this sample code for an identical CDR3. The CDR3 DNA reads as TGTGCCAGCAGCCCTTCCAGGCAAGAGACCCAGTACTTC. Translating it yields CASSPSRQETQYF. V is TRBV9 and J is TRBJ2-5; D is ambiguous. There are 13 residues in the CDR3. Trimming removed 4 bases at V and 2 bases at J, with 9 bases between. The germline CDR1 and CDR2 sequences are SGDLS and YYNGEE.

The genes are TRBV9 and TRBJ1-1, with D possibly matching TRBD1 (5 bases). The germline V and J ends were trimmed by 0 bases and 1 base, with 10 bases remaining between them. CDR3 length: 15 residues. In germline, CDR1 is SGDLS, CDR2 YYNGEE. CDR3 coding DNA: TGTGCCAGCAGCGTAGATGGGACCTGGAACACTGAAGCTTTCTTT. It codes for CASSVDGTWNTEAFF.

This clone has only a few counts. The chain combines TRBV6-4 with TRBJ2-2; 9 bases line up with TRBD2. Germline values: CDR1 MRHNA, CDR2 SNTAGT. The CDR3 contains 16 residues. The V gene end was trimmed by 3 bases and the J gene end by 1 base; junction bases not matched to a gene: 3. DNA of the CDR3: TGTGCCAGCAGTGATCAAGCGGGGGGGAACACCGGGGAGCTGTTTTTT. Translating it yields CASSDQAGGNTGELFF.

The chain recombines TRBV29-1 with TRBJ2-2, with 10 bases that match TRBD2. V shed 6 bases, J shed 5 bases, and the junction held 18 bases outside the gene matches. Germline V gene lookup returns CDR1 SQVTM and CDR2 ANQGSEA. This CDR3 is built from 18 residues. The CDR3 is CSVRSRTSGAGGTGELFF. In nucleotides, the CDR3 is TGCAGCGTCCGCTCCAGGACTAGCGGTGCTGGAGGGACCGGGGAGCTGTTTTTT.

The chain recombines TRBV7-9 with TRBJ2-5, with 11 bases fitting TRBD2. J gave up 4 bases and V 5 bases, and 6 bases lay outside the gene matches. Per germline, CDR1 SEHNR and CDR2 FQNEAQ (reference sequence). This CDR3 has 15 amino acids. CDR3 sequence reads: CASSPLAGGAETQYF. CDR3 nucleotides: TGTGCCAGCAGCCCTCTAGCGGGGGGCGCAGAGACCCAGTACTTC. Drawing the rest from reference TRBV7-9 and TRBJ2-5, the complete variable domain is DTGVSQNPRHKITKRGQNVTFRCDPISEHNRLYWYRQTLGQGPEFLTYFQNEAQLEKSRLLSDRFSAERPKGSFSTLEIQRTEQGDSAMYLCASSPLAGGAETQYFGPGTRLLVL.

The V gene is TRBV5-1, the J gene TRBJ1-6; the match to TRBD1 covers 7 bases. The CDR3 runs to 14 residues. CDR1 SGHRS and CDR2 YFSETQ come from the germline V gene. V lost 4 bases and J lost 8; bases outside the gene matches: 6. The CDR3 loop reads CASSRGQIYSPLHF. DNA for the CDR3: TGCGCCAGCAGCCGGGGACAGATCTATTCACCCCTCCACTTT.

This chain uses TRBV6-5 with TRBJ1-5; D gene ambiguous. CDR3 length: 13 amino acids. Trimming removed 6 bases at V and 4 bases at J, with 10 bases between. Germline V gene lookup returns CDR1 MNHEY and CDR2 SVGAGI. Here the CDR3 reads CASRNGWNQPQHF. The DNA of the CDR3 is TGTGCCAGCAGGAATGGTTGGAATCAGCCCCAGCATTTT.

This clone appeared once. This sequence joins TRBV7-9 and TRBJ1-1, with no clear D. This CDR3 has 12 residues. Germline V gene data show CDR1 as SEHNR and CDR2 as FQNEAQ (reference sequence). The ends were cut back, 5 bases at V and 6 bases at J, with 10 bases in the middle. DNA for the CDR3: TGTGCCAGCAGCCTCTTGGAGGCTGAAGCTTTCTTT. Encoded protein: CASSLLEAEAFF.

The chain carries TRBV20-1 and TRBJ2-1; D possibly corresponds to TRBD1 (6 bases). V lost 5 bases to trimming and J lost 7 bases, with 12 bases between them. The CDR3 is made up of 12 amino acids. In germline, CDR1 is DFQATT, CDR2 SNEGSKA (reference sequence). CDR3 sequence reads: CSAGVQGNEQFF. CDR3 coding DNA: TGCAGTGCTGGTGTACAGGGAAATGAGCAGTTCTTC.

The chain uses TRBV2 and TRBJ2-7; the match to TRBD2 covers 8 bases. The CDR3 is made up of 13 amino acids. Germline-derived CDR1 and CDR2 are SNHLY and FYNNEI. Unmatched junction bases numbered 10, after V lost 11 bases and J lost 4 bases. The CDR3 sequence: CAAGTGGPYEQYF. The CDR3 nucleotides read TGTGCCGCGGGAACGGGGGGGCCTTACGAGCAGTACTTC.

The chain recombines TRBV7-9 with TRBJ1-2; perhaps TRBD1 as D (5 bases). The CDR3 length is 12 residues. Trimming took 8 bases from V and 5 from J, leaving 12 bases between them. Germline V gives CDR1 SEHNR, CDR2 FQNEAQ (reference sequence). The DNA of the CDR3 is TGTGCCAGCGCGGGGCGCGGGTATGGCTACACCTTC. Its protein is CASAGRGYGYTF.

V and J are TRBV3-1 (or the pseudogene TRBV3-2) and TRBJ1-2; D unresolved. Germline CDR1 and CDR2: LGHDT and YNNKEL (reference sequence). V lost 0 bases and J lost 2, with 10 bases in between. CDR3 length: 15 residues. CDR3 amino acids: CASSQDLVANYGYTF. As DNA, the CDR3 is TGTGCCAGCAGCCAAGATCTAGTAGCGAACTATGGCTACACCTTC.

This chain connects TRBV28 to TRBJ1-4; the match to TRBD1 covers 8 bases. The CDR3 has 15 amino acids. Trimming cost V 5 bases and J 4 bases; bases outside gene matches: 6. Germline V gene data show CDR1 as MDHEN and CDR2 as SYDVKM. CDR3 in DNA: TGTGCCAGCAGTCCAGGGGGCTCGGGTAATGAAAAACTGTTTTTT. Amino acids: CASSPGGSGNEKLFF.